This T cell receptor (beta chain) was profiled in a study of shared clonotypes between healthy human individuals. Produced via immunoSEQ multiplex PCR; TCRdb's table is partial and in-frame only. Of 2.5 million or so clones listed, 90% to 95% are singletons. Per germline, CDR1 LNHDA and CDR2 SQIVND (reference sequence). V shed 2 bases and J shed 0 bases, with 8 bases lying between them. The CDR3 covers 15 residues. On this clone: The antigen remains unidentified.

General observations from the study: Rarefaction analysis demonstrated incomplete sorted-subset sequencing notwithstanding large depth. Sharing across four donors was highest in naive CD4 (around 5%) and lowest in memory CD8 (0.4%).

The chain is built from TRBV19 and TRBJ1-5; no firm D call. The sample taken for sequencing was naive CD4+ T cells sorted from blood. Subset described: CD45RA+ positively selected. This clonotype was sampled from a man between 18 and 29 years old in good health. DNA of the CDR3: TGTGCCAGTAGTATACTCCAGATTAGCAATCAGCCCCAGCATTTT. It specifies CASSILQISNQPQHF.